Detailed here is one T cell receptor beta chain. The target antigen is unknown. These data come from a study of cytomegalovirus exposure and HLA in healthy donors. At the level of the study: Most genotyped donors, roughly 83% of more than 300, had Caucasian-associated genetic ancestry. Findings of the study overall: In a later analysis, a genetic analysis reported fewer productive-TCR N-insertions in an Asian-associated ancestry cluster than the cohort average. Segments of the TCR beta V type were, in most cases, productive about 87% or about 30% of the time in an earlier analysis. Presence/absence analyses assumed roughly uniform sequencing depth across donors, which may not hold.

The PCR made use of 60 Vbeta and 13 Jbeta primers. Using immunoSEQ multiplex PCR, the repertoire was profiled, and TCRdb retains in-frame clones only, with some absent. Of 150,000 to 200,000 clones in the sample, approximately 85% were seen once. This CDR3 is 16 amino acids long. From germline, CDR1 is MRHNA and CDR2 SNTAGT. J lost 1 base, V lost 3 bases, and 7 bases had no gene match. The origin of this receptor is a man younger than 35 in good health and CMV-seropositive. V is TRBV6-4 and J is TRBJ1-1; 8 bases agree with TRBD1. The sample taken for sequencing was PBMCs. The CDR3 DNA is TGTGCCAGCAGTGAACAGGGGGGATGGAAGAACACTGAAGCTTTCTTT. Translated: CASSEQGGWKNTEAFF.